The 3 T cell receptor beta chains listed next were all sequenced from one sample in a study of cytomegalovirus exposure and HLA in healthy donors. Primers: 60 Vbeta forward and 13 Jbeta reverse. This table comes from immunoSEQ multiplex PCR, and its TCRdb copy is limited to in-frame clones, with some not included. The sample has roughly 120,000 clones, more than 60% seen once. The sequencing sample was made of PBMCs. Source of these receptors: a woman aged 35 to 49 in good health and CMV-seropositive.

This clone has a handful of counts. V usage is TRBV5-4 and J usage is TRBJ2-1; 7 nucleotides match TRBD1. This CDR3 contains 14 residues. CDR1 and CDR2 from the germline V gene are SGHNT and YYREEE (reference sequence). J lost 5 bases, V lost 1 base, and 3 bases had no gene match. The CDR3 DNA follows: TGTGCCAGCAGCTTGTCCGGGACAGACAATGAGCAGTTCTTC. This encodes CASSLSGTDNEQFF.

The V gene is TRBV27, the J gene TRBJ2-7, with 11 bases fitting TRBD2. Trimming at V came to 5 bases and at J to 6 bases, leaving 6 bases not matched to a gene. This CDR3 region has 14 residues. In germline, CDR1 is MNHEY, CDR2 SMNVEV (reference sequence). Here the CDR3 reads CASSKLAGVSEQYF. In DNA, the CDR3 is TGTGCCAGCAGTAAACTAGCGGGGGTAAGCGAGCAGTACTTC.

The rearrangement joins TRBV18 to TRBJ2-3, with TRBD2 matching 9 bases. The V and J ends lost 3 bases and 0 bases, in that order; junction bases with no gene match: 10. The CDR3 is made up of 18 amino acids. Germline V lookup: CDR1 KGHSH, CDR2 LQKENI. The CDR3 DNA reads as TGTGCCAGCTCACCGGGGGCTAGCGGGGTGGCGAGCACAGATACGCAGTATTTT. Its translation: CASSPGASGVASTDTQYF.